The 32 T cell receptor beta chains below all came from one sample that was sequenced in a study of T cell responses to AZD1222 COVID-19 vaccine. Sequencing was performed with immunoSEQ multiplex PCR; in TCRdb, only in-frame clones are kept and a portion is missing. The sample has under 200,000 clones; approximately 88% are singletons. This specimen consisted of peripheral blood, obtained 28 days after the second AZD1222 dose. These receptors came from an adult who received the AZD1222 COVID-19 vaccine.

The gene calls are TRBV2 and TRBJ2-3; 9 bases agree with TRBD2. This CDR3 has 16 amino acids. J lost 3 bases, V lost 6 bases, and 10 bases had no gene match. CDR1 SNHLY and CDR2 FYNNEI come from the germline V gene. CDR3 in DNA: TGTGCCAGCAGGGCCCCTAGCGGGGAACCAACAGATACGCAGTATTTT. Translation gives CASRAPSGEPTDTQYF.

The chain carries TRBV12-3 or TRBV12-4 and TRBJ2-7; TRBD2 aligns across 8 bases. V was clipped by 9 bases and J by 3 bases; unmatched bases: 4. The CDR3 has 12 amino acids. The CDR3 region is CASRGGFYEQYF. CDR3 bases: TGTGCCAGTCGGGGGGGGTTCTACGAGCAGTACTTC.

The chain combines TRBV18 with TRBJ1-4; D gene ambiguous. The CDR3 spans 14 residues. The germline V gene encodes CDR1 KGHSH and CDR2 LQKENI. The germline V and J ends were trimmed by 5 bases and 3 bases, with 10 bases remaining between them. CDR3 loop: CASSRQVPNEKLFF. The CDR3 bases are TGTGCCAGCTCAAGACAAGTTCCTAATGAAAAACTGTTTTTT.

The V and J genes are TRBV11-2 and TRBJ2-5; 7 positions match TRBD2. The CDR3 runs to 17 residues. CDR1 is SGHAT and CDR2 is FQNNGV in the germline V gene. Trimming took 0 bases from V and 4 from J; bases not matched to a gene: 11. The CDR3 here is CASSLDRGREGLETQYF. The CDR3 nucleotides read TGTGCCAGCAGCTTAGATCGGGGGAGGGAGGGTTTAGAGACCCAGTACTTC. Using reference TRBV11-2 and TRBJ2-5 for the parts outside the CDR3, the full variable domain is EAGVAQSPRYKIIEKRQSVAFWCNPISGHATLYWYQQILGQGPKLLIQFQNNGVVDDSQLPKDRFSAERLKGVDSTLKIQPAKLEDSAVYLCASSLDRGREGLETQYFGPGTRLLVL.

V is TRBV7-2 and J is TRBJ2-7; D is possibly TRBD1 or TRBD2 (6 bases each). The ends were cut back, 5 bases at V and 3 bases at J, with 17 bases in the middle. Germline CDR1 reads SGHTA; CDR2 reads FQGNSA. The CDR3 has 15 residues. The CDR3 reads CASSATGTSDYEQYF. CDR3 in DNA: TGTGCCAGCAGCGCTACAGGGACTTCGGACTACGAGCAGTACTTC.

This sequence joins TRBV14 and TRBJ1-5; TRBD1 aligns across 8 bases. The V gene end was trimmed by 0 bases and the J gene end by 3 bases; junction bases not matched to a gene: 13. The CDR3 has 19 residues. In germline, CDR1 is SGHDN, CDR2 FVKESK. The CDR3 region has the DNA TGTGCCAGCAGCCAAGAAGGAGGACTACGGGGACAGGACAATCAGCCCCAGCATTTT. It specifies CASSQEGGLRGQDNQPQHF.

This rearrangement joins TRBV19 to TRBJ1-1; TRBD1 aligns across 7 bases. Germline V CDR1 and CDR2: LNHDA, SQIVND (reference sequence). V lost 5 bases and J lost 1; bases outside the gene matches: 7. The CDR3 has 15 amino acids. CDR3 DNA: TGTGCCAGTAGTGCTTACAGGGGAACGAACACTGAAGCTTTCTTT. Its protein product is CASSAYRGTNTEAFF. The complete variable domain, with remaining parts taken from reference TRBV19 and TRBJ1-1, reads DGGITQSPKYLFRKEGQNVTLSCEQNLNHDAMYWYRQDPGQGLRLIYYSQIVNDFQKGDIAEGYSVSREKKESFPLTVTSAQKNPTAFYLCASSAYRGTNTEAFFGQGTRLTVV.

As regards this clone: A read error may account for a junction end that differs from germline. The V call is TRBV27, the J call TRBJ1-2, with D maybe TRBD1 (5 bases). The CDR3 is 13 amino acids. Germline assignment: CDR1 MNHEY and CDR2 SMNVEV (reference sequence). Written as DNA, the CDR3 is TGTGCCAGCAGTGGGACGCCGAACTCTGGCTACACCTTC. Translation: CASSGTPNSGYTF.

The rearrangement uses TRBV7-2 and TRBJ1-5; D perhaps matches TRBD1 (6 bases). The CDR3 covers 15 residues. CDR1 and CDR2 from the germline V gene are SGHTA and FQGNSA. V lost 1 base to trimming and J lost 1 base, with 8 bases between them. The CDR3 protein is CASSLGTASNQPQHF. The DNA of the CDR3 is TGTGCCAGCAGCTTAGGGACAGCCAGCAATCAGCCCCAGCATTTT.

The chain couples TRBV24-1 to TRBJ2-1; unclear D gene. The ends were cut back, 3 bases at V and 6 bases at J, with 11 bases in the middle. The germline gives CDR1 KGHDR, CDR2 SFDVKD. The CDR3 consists of 14 residues. This CDR3 reads CATSDPRRSNEQFF. As DNA, the CDR3 is TGTGCCACCAGTGATCCCCGTCGGAGCAATGAGCAGTTCTTC.

The gene calls are TRBV3-1 (or the pseudogene TRBV3-2) and TRBJ2-7; D is unclear. V lost 11 bases to trimming and J lost 9 bases, with 14 bases between them. The CDR3 totals 10 residues. Germline V gene sequence: CDR1 LGHDT, CDR2 YNNKEL (reference sequence). The CDR3 protein is CARKAEMQYF. The DNA for the CDR3 is TGTGCCCGAAAGGCCGAGATGCAGTACTTC.

The chain combines TRBV25-1 with TRBJ2-1; no firm D call. Trimming shortened V by 3 bases and J by 0 bases, and 6 bases separated the two germline ends. In germline, CDR1 is MGHDK, CDR2 SYGVNS. CDR3 length: 14 amino acids. CDR3 in amino acids: CASSDTGSYNEQFF. CDR3 nucleotides: TGTGCCAGCAGTGATACGGGCTCCTACAATGAGCAGTTCTTC.

The V call is TRBV7-2, the J call TRBJ1-1, with 9 positions matching TRBD1. The CDR3 has 13 residues. Germline V gene lookup returns CDR1 SGHTA and CDR2 FQGNSA. The junction had 9 bases not matched to a gene; V was cut back by 5 bases and J by 11 bases. The DNA of the CDR3 is TGTGCCAGCAGCCCGGACAGGGGACGCTTGGCTTTCTTT. This codes for CASSPDRGRLAFF.

The chain carries TRBV7-9 and TRBJ1-2; possibly TRBD1 for D (5 bases). Trimming removed 3 bases from V and 4 bases from J, with 12 bases in between. Germline loops: CDR1 SEHNR, CDR2 FQNEAQ (reference sequence). The CDR3 is made up of 14 amino acids. Written as DNA, the CDR3 is TGTGCCAGCAGCTTGGGGGATTGGGGCTATGGCTACACCTTC. This translates into CASSLGDWGYGYTF. The full variable domain, completed using reference TRBV7-9 and TRBJ1-2, is DTGVSQNPRHKITKRGQNVTFRCDPISEHNRLYWYRQTLGQGPEFLTYFQNEAQLEKSRLLSDRFSAERPKGSFSTLEIQRTEQGDSAMYLCASSLGDWGYGYTFGSGTRLTVV.

V gene TRBV6-4 combines with J gene TRBJ1-1; 9 nucleotides agree with TRBD1. Looked up from germline, CDR1 is MRHNA and CDR2 is SNTAGT. Trimming at V came to 8 bases and at J to 0 bases, leaving 16 bases not matched to a gene. The CDR3 runs to 18 residues. Here the CDR3 DNA reads TGTGCCAGCCGGGAAACCCGGACAGGGGAGACAATGAACACTGAAGCTTTCTTT. Amino acids: CASRETRTGETMNTEAFF.

V and J are TRBV11-2 and TRBJ2-5; D remains ambiguous. V was cut by 5 bases and J by 0 bases, with 22 bases left in between. Per the germline V gene, CDR1 is SGHAT and CDR2 is FQNNGV. The CDR3 length is 18 residues. CDR3 bases: TGTGCCAGCAGCCCTACCAAGGGTCAAAAGGTTAACCAAGAGACCCAGTACTTC. Translating gives CASSPTKGQKVNQETQYF.

Here the CDR3 reads CASSLSGGNTEAFF. CDR3 nucleotides: TGTGCCAGCAGCCTATCGGGCGGGAACACTGAAGCTTTCTTT. The rearrangement links TRBV7-9 to TRBJ1-1; D unresolved. Germline loops: CDR1 SEHNR, CDR2 FQNEAQ (reference sequence). The ends were cut back, 5 bases at V and 1 base at J, with 11 bases in the middle. The CDR3 sequence is 14 residues long.

The chain is built from TRBV11-2 and TRBJ2-3, with 13 bases aligning to TRBD2. Trimming removed 5 bases from V and 5 bases from J; junction bases left unmatched: 7. Germline lookup yields CDR1 SGHAT and CDR2 FQNNGV. This CDR3 is 16 amino acids long. The CDR3 DNA reads as TGTGCCAGCAGCCAGGGACTAGCGGGGTTTGGAGATACGCAGTATTTT. Residues: CASSQGLAGFGDTQYF.

The chain uses TRBV19 and TRBJ1-5; D not resolved. The V and J ends lost 5 bases and 5 bases respectively, with 19 bases between them. The CDR3 consists of 16 residues. Germline V gives CDR1 LNHDA, CDR2 SQIVND (reference sequence). CDR3 DNA: TGTGCCAGTAGTCCGCCGACATGGGCCGGGGATCAGCCCCAGCATTTT. Translating gives CASSPPTWAGDQPQHF.

The rearrangement uses TRBV5-4 and TRBJ2-1, with D possibly being TRBD1 (5 bases). V lost 1 base to trimming and J lost 8 bases, with 10 bases between them. Looked up from germline, CDR1 is SGHNT and CDR2 is YYREEE (reference sequence). The CDR3 length is 13 residues. CDR3 nucleotide sequence: TGTGCCAGCAGCTTGCCTTCCAGGGATGAGCAGTTCTTC. Translated: CASSLPSRDEQFF. The full variable domain, rest sourced from reference TRBV5-4 and TRBJ2-1, is ETGVTQSPTHLIKTRGQQVTLRCSSQSGHNTVSWYQQALGQGPQFIFQYYREEENGRGNFPPRFSGLQFPNYSSELNVNALELDDSALYLCASSLPSRDEQFFGPGTRLTVL.

The genes are TRBV5-5 and TRBJ1-1; a weak D match, TRBD1 (5 bases). Trimming took 0 bases from V and 8 from J, leaving 14 bases between them. Germline-derived CDR1 and CDR2 are SGHKS and YYEKEE (reference sequence). This CDR3 is 14 amino acids long. CDR3 in amino acids: CASSLAPGTFEAFF. Written as DNA, the CDR3 is TGTGCCAGCAGCTTGGCCCCCGGGACTTTCGAAGCTTTCTTT. The full variable domain, its missing parts supplied by reference TRBV5-5 and TRBJ1-1, is DAGVTQSPTHLIKTRGQQVTLRCSPISGHKSVSWYQQVLGQGPQFIFQYYEKEERGRGNFPDRFSARQFPNYSSELNVNALLLGDSALYLCASSLAPGTFEAFFGQGTRLTVV.

The rearrangement joins TRBV5-4 to TRBJ2-1; the match to TRBD1 covers 9 bases. Trimming at V came to 4 bases and at J to 4 bases, leaving 6 bases not matched to a gene. Germline CDR1 SGHNT, CDR2 YYREEE (reference sequence). The CDR3 consists of 15 residues. The CDR3 bases are TGTGCCAGCAGCCTAGGACAGGGGTCGTACAATGAGCAGTTCTTC. It codes for CASSLGQGSYNEQFF.

The chain links TRBV6-5 to TRBJ2-5; D is possibly TRBD2 (6 bases). Germline loops: CDR1 MNHEY, CDR2 SVGAGI. The CDR3 covers 14 residues. Trimming removed 0 bases from V and 5 bases from J, with 10 bases in between. The CDR3 DNA is TGTGCCAGCAGTTACTCCGTTAGCGGTGAGACCCAGTACTTC. It translates to CASSYSVSGETQYF.

Remarks on this clone: Other nucleotide sequences in the sample specify the same CDR3. The CDR3 DNA sequence: TGTGCCAGCAGCTTGTCCAGGGAGACCCAGTACTTC. This sequence encodes CASSLSRETQYF. V usage is TRBV7-9 and J usage is TRBJ2-5; D remains unclear. Trimming pared 3 bases from V and 5 bases from J, leaving 7 bases between. The CDR3 is 12 amino acids. CDR1 and CDR2 (germline): SEHNR, FQNEAQ (reference sequence).

The chain recombines TRBV6-5 with TRBJ2-3, with D possibly TRBD2 on 6 matching bases. CDR3 length: 13 amino acids. Germline CDR1 reads MNHEY; CDR2 reads SVGAGI. Trimming stripped 6 bases from V and 9 bases from J, with 16 bases between. The CDR3 protein is CASSGGLAATQYF. The CDR3 nucleotides read TGTGCCAGCAGCGGGGGACTTGCGGCCACGCAGTATTTT.

The J gene is TRBJ1-6, the V gene TRBV15; D unclear. The CDR3 covers 14 residues. Germline assignment: CDR1 LNHNV and CDR2 YYDKDF (reference sequence). V lost 0 bases to trimming and J lost 7 bases, with 7 bases between them. Here the CDR3 reads CATSRDPQNSPLHF. The CDR3 nucleotides read TGTGCCACCAGCAGAGATCCCCAAAATTCACCCCTCCACTTT.

The rearrangement links TRBV14 to TRBJ1-6, with 9 positions matching TRBD1. In germline, CDR1 is SGHDN, CDR2 FVKESK. The CDR3 totals 15 residues. The ends lost 5 bases at V and 5 bases at J; junction bases unmatched: 4. The CDR3 loop is CASSYRTGDNSPLHF. In DNA, the CDR3 is TGTGCCAGCAGCTACCGGACAGGGGATAATTCACCCCTCCACTTT.

The V call is TRBV7-9, the J call TRBJ2-7; perhaps TRBD1 as D (6 bases). This CDR3 spans 14 amino acids. Trimming took off 3 bases at V and 0 bases at J, with 9 bases between the two ends. The V gene's germline CDR1 is SEHNR and CDR2 FQNEAQ (reference sequence). In nucleotides, the CDR3 is TGTGCCAGCAGCTTCGGGACATCCTCCTACGAGCAGTACTTC. Its protein is CASSFGTSSYEQYF.

CDR3 protein: CASSQEGISGNTIYF. In DNA, the CDR3 is TGTGCCAGCAGCCAAGAGGGTATTTCTGGAAACACCATATATTTT. The chain recombines TRBV3-1 (or the pseudogene TRBV3-2) with TRBJ1-3; D gene uncertain. The CDR3 covers 15 residues. Trimming removed 0 bases at V and 1 base at J, with 7 bases between. CDR1 LGHDT and CDR2 YNNKEL come from the germline V gene (reference sequence).

This chain joins TRBV7-9 and TRBJ1-2, with D uncertain. V was pared by 4 bases and J by 4 bases, with 4 bases between. Germline V CDR1 and CDR2: SEHNR, FQNEAQ (reference sequence). The CDR3 has 11 residues. The CDR3 spells CASSSSYGYTF. DNA of the CDR3: TGTGCCAGCAGCTCCAGCTATGGCTACACCTTC.

The chain employs TRBV15 and TRBJ1-1; D is undetermined. Deletions cut 0 bases from V and 3 bases from J, with 11 bases between. The CDR3 covers 15 residues. Germline CDR1 and CDR2: LNHNV and YYDKDF (reference sequence). The CDR3 nucleotides read TGTGCCACCAGCAGAGATCTGACACCTTACACTGAAGCTTTCTTT. It codes for CATSRDLTPYTEAFF.

The chain recombines TRBV6-1 with TRBJ2-1, with D perhaps matching TRBD2 (5 bases). The CDR3 runs to 13 residues. Deletions cut 3 bases from V and 12 bases from J, with 15 bases between. The germline V gene has CDR1 MNHNS and CDR2 SASEGT. This CDR3 reads CASSDRRAPRQFF. CDR3 in DNA: TGTGCCAGCAGTGACCGGCGGGCCCCTAGGCAGTTCTTC.